The present entry profiles one T cell receptor (beta chain) with its context. Its specific antigen is unknown. No per-base quality is available; no much larger clone lies one base away. Libraries were prepared through the immunoSEQ multiplex PCR assay. For the multiplex PCR, a mixture combining 60 forward primers for TCR Vbeta segments and 13 reverse primers for TCR Jbeta segments was used. The CDR3 region of rearranged TCR beta genes was amplified from genomic DNA by a multiplex PCR assay. The Illumina HiSeq System was used to sequence the amplified TCR beta libraries as 87-base-pair reads. In the original analysis: In a later analysis, roughly 80 million unique TCR beta chains were counted across the roughly 670 repertoires, and roughly 11 million of these chains were shared by at least two donors. Raw reads were error-corrected and collapsed into unique sequences with a nearest-neighbor algorithm that merged closely related sequences to remove PCR and sequencing errors. To assign V, D and J gene segments, CDR3 sequences were aligned to IMGT reference sequences. For a sequence to be retained, at least a six-nucleotide match to both a V gene segment and a J gene segment was required. Rearrangements were called productive when the CDR3 lacked stop codons and stayed in frame with V and J; all others were non-productive. CDR3 was defined by IMGT convention, running from the second conserved V-encoded cysteine to the conserved J-encoded phenylalanine. In an earlier analysis of approximately 590 of the donors, sequences lacking an unambiguous match to a single V gene segment were excluded. In an earlier analysis of 587 of the donors, V segments were called functional above 56.7% productive rearrangements and were called segregating when the between-donor standard deviation exceeded 5%. A statistical classification framework was built for diagnosing cytomegalovirus status from the catalog of TCR beta chain sequences. In a later analysis, V and J genes were assigned by comparing TCR nucleotide sequences against IMGT/GENE-DB human TR gene sequences. The TCRdist pipeline was used in a later analysis to assign CDR3 sequences and most-parsimonious VDJ recombination scenarios. In a later analysis, every TCR beta chain was defined by the combination of its CDR3 amino acid sequence and its V-gene family, and reads without a unique V-gene family were dropped. In a later analysis, nearly 600 highly shared, low-generation-probability nucleotide sequences were removed to address suspected cross-contamination and a sequencing artifact. In a later analysis, a clonal expansion index for each public chain was calculated from normalized within-repertoire ranks of inferred template counts. In a later analysis, generation probabilities were computed using a VDJ recombination model fitted to out-of-frame rearrangements, and the results were checked against IGoR. In a later analysis, hypergeometric tests were used to score TCR-TCR, TCR-HLA and TCR-CMV co-occurrence, with a repertoire-size bias correction applied to TCR pairs. To estimate false discovery rates, a later analysis permuted the HLA or CMV assignments 20 times. In a later analysis, co-occurring TCRs were grouped using DBSCAN, and TCRdist sequence similarity was added for clustering within HLA-allele-positive subsets. Repertoires with fewer than 30,000 or more than 120,000 public chains were left out of co-occurrence clustering, as were five repertoires with anomalous nucleotide sharing. The table was pulled from immuneACCESS by TCRdb, which kept in-frame rearrangements only. Such tables lose some clones; where checked, under half of the loss comes from unresolved V genes, and the rest has no known cause. V, J and clone size are taken as reported in that table, and D and trimming were inferred from the DNA itself. This sample has around 150,000 clones in its table, and roughly 77% of those were observed once. The ten largest clonotypes hold roughly 4.5% of the sample.

The data derive from a study of cytomegalovirus exposure and HLA in healthy donors (dated by TCRdb to about 2017). Background for the entire study: According to an earlier analysis of 587 of the donors, some 170 million T cells yielded 95 million to 140 million unique TCR beta sequences and approximately 300 Gb of sequence data. An early release covering roughly 580 HLA-typed donors comprised 300 to 350 gigabases of sequencing data and 65 million to 100 million unique TCR sequences. The genetic ancestry cluster associated with self-reported Caucasian donors included over 65% of the roughly 410 genotyped donors. The study aimed to test whether signatures of past pathogen exposure could be identified by cataloging public T cell receptors. The T cell repertoires of about 700 subjects were profiled by immunosequencing and related to cytomegalovirus serostatus. In addition to the first cohort of approximately 670 subjects, a separate validation cohort of 120 different subjects was used. To predict cytomegalovirus infection status, the study combined high-throughput TCR immunosequencing, statistical association of individual TCRs with disease status, and machine learning. A later analysis re-analyzed previously published TCR beta repertoires from 660 or so donors and added high-resolution HLA genotyping to study TCR occurrence patterns. Rather than using new phenotypic data, the later analysis identified candidate immune exposures from TCR beta sequences and from how often those sequences occurred across donors. An earlier analysis of 587 of the donors used high-throughput TCR beta sequencing to judge whether each TCR beta V gene segment behaved as functional or pseudogenic. Donor age, sex, ethnicity and CMV serostatus were compiled together with the repertoire data. A later genetic analysis used genome-wide SNP genotypes for about 65% of the roughly 670 donors, treating that subset as a discovery cohort. All discovery cohort repertoires had been generated using a single sequencing platform. Both class I and class II loci were covered by HLA typing, at four-digit resolution. Typing coverage varied by locus: roughly 629-630 donors for A, B, C, DRB1 and DQB1; 500 to 550 for DQA1; more than 600 for DPA1; under 490 for DPB1. About 5 DR-DQ haplotypes were handled as single units for association and clustering, since linkage in the cohort was strong. Among around 400 genotyped donors of the cohort, an average of roughly 240,000 unique TCR beta nucleotide sequences were sequenced per donor, roughly 18% of them non-productive. Broad study findings and their caveats: A further reported finding was that TCR beta sequences accurately predicted the HLA-A and HLA-B alleles for most subjects in the first cohort. According to a later analysis, TCR association rates differed among HLA loci, with DRB1 alleles showing the most associated TCRs and HLA-C alleles showing the fewest. An earlier analysis of 587 of the donors showed that most TCR beta V segments appeared in productive rearrangements either about 90% or about 30% of the time, which broadly matched IMGT annotations. Because HLA typing was missing for some donors at each locus, association tests included only the typed subset. An association between a missense DCLRE1C variant and V-gene and J-gene trimming of TCR beta chains was found in a later genetic analysis and replicated in an independent cohort. Most TCR sequences were observed very rarely across donors, whereas some public TCRs were present in many individuals. Several of the top co-occurrence clusters appeared to be linked to parvovirus B19, influenza, CMV and Epstein-Barr virus, according to a later analysis. The classifier was reported to diagnose cytomegalovirus status with high specificity and sensitivity in both the original and validation cohorts. In a later genetic analysis, fewer N-insertions in productive TCRs were reported among donors in an Asian-associated ancestry cluster than the 666-donor mean. A group of highly shared sequence variants was considered likely to be a technical artifact of the sequencing pipeline. In the study, approximately 150 TCR beta chains were listed as associated with cytomegalovirus. Strong co-occurrence of HLA alleles, especially DR and DQ, made assigning TCR associations to individual alleles difficult. The 87-base-pair reads could not distinguish some IMGT-functional V segments, including TRBV6-2 and TRBV6-3, so those segments were excluded. Presence/absence analyses assumed roughly uniform sequencing depth across donors, an assumption that may not hold. Because counts were too low, around 17 rarely observed V segments, including chromosome 9 orphons, were left out of the earlier analysis of several hundred of the donors. CMV serostatus was the only immune exposure information available for the cohort. A later analysis associated 16,951 TCR beta sequences with specific HLA alleles at a false discovery rate of 0.05. In a later analysis, HLA-associated TCR beta chains showed more clonal expansion and lower generation probabilities than non-associated chains that were equally common. Linkage disequilibrium might explain the correlated functional status among segregating V segments, but an unknown experimental factor could not be excluded. The authors suggested that the approach could potentially be generalized to other disease states and immunological phenotypes. Only TCR beta chains were sequenced in this cohort, and the absence of alpha or paired-chain data limited detectable features. In a later analysis, most CMV-associated TCR beta chains were found to appear HLA-restricted, with HLA associations seemingly driven largely by CMV exposure. In vitro tests confirmed that three of the cytomegalovirus-associated TCR beta chains recognize cytomegalovirus antigens.

CDR3 length: 14 amino acids, cysteine to valine. Only the CDR3 DNA stays, 42 bases, in frame from base 1. V and J are truncated by 7 bases and 4 bases respectively, leaving an intervening sequence of 17 bases. CDR1 MNHEY and CDR2 SMNVEV are derived from the germline V gene (reference sequence). The cohort comprised some 700 healthy bone marrow donors. At the time of sampling, all cohort members were nominally healthy, though unrecorded immune exposures were likely present. The donor tested CMV seropositive, placing the donor among the 250 to 350 seropositive members of the cohort. A peripheral blood sample was collected from each donor, and TCR beta sequencing was performed on peripheral blood mononuclear cells. The Qiagen DNeasy Blood Extraction Kit was used to extract genomic DNA from the blood cell samples.

The chain joins TRBV27 to TRBJ2-7; a tentative D call is TRBD1 (6 bases match). This receptor was obtained from a man aged 18 to 35 in good health and CMV-seropositive. The sample taken for sequencing was PBMCs. The CDR3 protein is CASILRDILYEQYV. At the DNA level, the sequence is TGTGCCAGCATCCTCCGGGACATACTGTACGAGCAGTACGTC.